These 28 T cell receptor beta chains were all obtained from the same sample, sequenced in a study of cytomegalovirus exposure and HLA in healthy donors. PCR primers comprised 60 Vbeta and 13 Jbeta primers. The table came from immunoSEQ multiplex PCR; TCRdb's copy has only in-frame clones and leaves some out. The profile covers 110,000 to 150,000 clones, with over 75% appearing a single time and roughly 8.8% taken by the ten largest. The sample consisted of PBMCs. These receptors originate from a woman in her forties or fifties in good health and CMV-seropositive.

This sequence joins TRBV30 and TRBJ2-2, with 11 bases lining up with TRBD2. This CDR3 spans 20 amino acids. Germline V CDR1 and CDR2: GTSNPN, SVGIG (reference sequence). With 3 bases clipped from V and 5 bases from J, the junction kept 20 bases outside the gene matches. The CDR3 DNA is TGTGCCTGGAGAGGGGGACCCCTAGCGGGGGGCGCCTTCGGGACCGGGGAGCTGTTTTTT. As protein: CAWRGGPLAGGAFGTGELFF.

This chain connects TRBV19 to TRBJ2-5, with 9 nucleotides matching TRBD2. This CDR3 contains 16 residues. V was pared by 5 bases and J by 1 base, with 8 bases of the junction left unmatched. Germline V lookup: CDR1 LNHDA, CDR2 SQIVND (reference sequence). CDR3 bases: TGTGCCAGTAGTTCAGGGATAGCGGGGGTCCAAGAGACCCAGTACTTC. As protein: CASSSGIAGVQETQYF.

V usage is TRBV5-6 and J usage is TRBJ2-2, with a tentative D call TRBD1 (6 bases). The V gene lost 4 bases and the J gene lost 5 bases, with 15 bases spanning the gap. Germline V lookup: CDR1 SGHDT, CDR2 YYEEEE. The CDR3 contains 15 residues. The CDR3 loop reads CASSPYRDGTGELFF. The CDR3 nucleotides are TGTGCCAGCAGCCCATACAGGGACGGGACCGGGGAGCTGTTTTTT.

The chain uses TRBV14 and TRBJ2-7; TRBD2 matches at 7 bases. Germline V gives CDR1 SGHDN, CDR2 FVKESK. The CDR3 length is 16 residues. The junction had 12 bases not matched to a gene; V was cut back by 4 bases and J by 3 bases. The CDR3 nucleotides read TGTGCCAGCAGCCTCAAAGGCCGCGGGGGAGACTACGAGCAGTACTTC. Encoded protein: CASSLKGRGGDYEQYF.

This chain connects TRBV7-9 to TRBJ1-6, with D unclear. Trimming left V 3 bases short and J 2 bases short, with 17 bases between. From germline, CDR1 is SEHNR and CDR2 FQNEAQ (reference sequence). The CDR3 loop spans 18 amino acids. CDR3 protein: CASSFPPQDGPYNSPLHF. Written as DNA, the CDR3 is TGTGCCAGCAGCTTTCCCCCCCAAGATGGCCCCTATAATTCACCCCTCCACTTT.

This clone was picked up a small number of times. The chain couples TRBV10-1 to TRBJ2-7; D not resolved. Germline lookup yields CDR1 WNHNN and CDR2 SYGVQD (reference sequence). The CDR3 totals 16 residues. V was pared by 1 base and J by 0 bases, with 13 bases between. The CDR3 reads CASSELVPPRSYEQYF. The CDR3, as DNA: TGCGCCAGCAGTGAGTTAGTTCCGCCTCGCTCCTACGAGCAGTACTTC.

This clone was seen once. V gene TRBV19 combines with J gene TRBJ2-2; D is possibly TRBD2 (6 bases). Germline V CDR1 and CDR2: LNHDA, SQIVND (reference sequence). V was clipped by 7 bases and J by 12 bases, with 18 bases between them. The CDR3 covers 13 residues. Here the CDR3 DNA reads TGTGCCAGTACCGTGTGGGACTCCCCGCAGCTGTTTTTT. Translating it yields CASTVWDSPQLFF. Supplemented by reference TRBV19 and TRBJ2-2, the full variable domain reads DGGITQSPKYLFRKEGQNVTLSCEQNLNHDAMYWYRQDPGQGLRLIYYSQIVNDFQKGDIAEGYSVSREKKESFPLTVTSAQKNPTAFYLCASTVWDSPQLFFGEGSRLTVL.

The chain combines TRBV7-3 with TRBJ2-3; a weak D match, TRBD2 (5 bases). The CDR3 is 14 residues long. V was clipped by 5 bases and J by 2 bases, with 11 bases between them. The V gene's germline CDR1 is SGHTA and CDR2 FQGTGA. CDR3 residues: CASSQPGDTDTQYF. In DNA form, the CDR3 reads TGTGCCAGCAGCCAACCCGGGGACACAGATACGCAGTATTTT.

The chain couples TRBV28 to TRBJ1-2; 9 bases fit TRBD1. Germline CDR1 is MDHEN and CDR2 is SYDVKM. The CDR3 length is 14 residues. With 6 bases clipped from V and 2 bases from J, the junction kept 4 bases outside the gene matches. As DNA, the CDR3 is TGTGCCAGCAGGGGACAGGGTGCCAACTATGGCTACACCTTC. It codes for CASRGQGANYGYTF.

The chain joins TRBV5-5 to TRBJ1-2; D perhaps matches TRBD1 (5 bases). V was trimmed by 4 bases and J by 4 bases, leaving 11 bases between them. From germline, CDR1 is SGHKS and CDR2 YYEKEE (reference sequence). CDR3 size: 13 residues. The CDR3 region has the DNA TGTGCCAGCAGCCCCGGAGACAGCTATGGCTACACCTTC. Its translation is CASSPGDSYGYTF. The full variable domain, in which reference TRBV5-5 and TRBJ1-2 provide the parts outside the CDR3, is DAGVTQSPTHLIKTRGQQVTLRCSPISGHKSVSWYQQVLGQGPQFIFQYYEKEERGRGNFPDRFSARQFPNYSSELNVNALLLGDSALYLCASSPGDSYGYTFGSGTRLTVV.

This chain links TRBV27 with TRBJ2-7, with 10 bases lining up with TRBD2. The J segment lost 6 bases and the V segment lost 5 bases, leaving 10 bases of the junction unmatched. This CDR3 has 15 amino acids. CDR1 and CDR2 (germline): MNHEY, SMNVEV (reference sequence). Written as DNA, the CDR3 is TGTGCCAGCAGTCTCCTAACTAGCGGGGCTGGCGAGCAGTACTTC. This codes for CASSLLTSGAGEQYF.

The sample holds a few counts of this clone. The chain is built from TRBV2 and TRBJ1-4, with no clear D. The V end lost 4 bases, the J end lost 7 bases, and 7 bases lay between the germline ends. Germline V gives CDR1 SNHLY, CDR2 FYNNEI. This CDR3 spans 12 amino acids. The CDR3 nucleotides read TGTGCCAGCAGTGGCGCCGGTGAAAAACTGTTTTTT. Protein product: CASSGAGEKLFF.

This clone was seen a single time. This chain uses TRBV7-2 with TRBJ2-7, with 12 positions matching TRBD1. With V trimmed by 1 base and J by 4 bases, 5 bases remained unmatched. Germline V gene data show CDR1 as SGHTA and CDR2 as FQGNSA. CDR3 length equals 16 residues. The chain's CDR3 is CASSLDGTGGLYEQYF. CDR3 coding DNA: TGTGCCAGCAGCTTAGATGGGACAGGGGGCTTATACGAGCAGTACTTC.

The chain has TRBV7-9 and TRBJ1-1; D might be TRBD1 (5 bases). This CDR3 is built from 15 residues. CDR1 and CDR2 (germline): SEHNR, FQNEAQ (reference sequence). Trimming shortened V by 5 bases and J by 4 bases, and 17 bases separated the two germline ends. Here the CDR3 reads CASSARDWETTEAFF. The CDR3 DNA follows: TGTGCCAGCAGCGCTCGGGACTGGGAGACCACTGAAGCTTTCTTT.

The V and J genes are TRBV20-1 and TRBJ1-1; possibly TRBD1 for D (5 bases). The CDR3 is 11 amino acids. Germline CDR1 DFQATT, CDR2 SNEGSKA (reference sequence). The CDR3 DNA follows: TGCAGGGGGGGACGGAACACTGAAGCTTTCTTT. This sequence encodes CRGGRNTEAFF.

In its sample, this clone was seen a few times. The rearrangement joins TRBV9 to TRBJ1-4, with D possibly TRBD1 on 6 matching bases. The CDR3 covers 13 residues. V was clipped by 1 base and J by 10 bases, with 11 bases between them. CDR1 is SGDLS and CDR2 is YYNGEE in the germline V gene. The CDR3, as DNA: TGTGCCAGCAGCGTAAGGACCAGGGGAAAACTGTTTTTT. Amino acid sequence: CASSVRTRGKLFF.

V gene TRBV18 combines with J gene TRBJ2-7, with TRBD2 matching 7 bases. J gave up 4 bases and V 5 bases, and 5 bases lay outside the gene matches. This CDR3 has 13 amino acids. The germline V gene has CDR1 KGHSH and CDR2 LQKENI. The CDR3 DNA follows: TGTGCCAGCTCATGGGGAGGGGAGTACGAGCAGTACTTC. As protein: CASSWGGEYEQYF.

This chain joins TRBV7-2 and TRBJ1-6, with D unclear. V dropped 4 bases and J dropped 10 bases, with 11 bases sitting between them. Germline assignment: CDR1 SGHTA and CDR2 FQGNSA. This CDR3 spans 13 amino acids. CDR3: CASSSDFSSPLHF. In nucleotides, the CDR3 is TGTGCCAGCAGCTCTGACTTTAGCTCACCCCTCCACTTT. Using reference TRBV7-2 and TRBJ1-6 for the parts outside the CDR3, the full variable domain is GAGVSQSPSNKVTEKGKDVELRCDPISGHTALYWYRQSLGQGLEFLIYFQGNSAPDKSGLPSDRFSAERTGGSVSTLTIQRTQQEDSAVYLCASSSDFSSPLHFGNGTRLTVT.

This chain uses TRBV27 with TRBJ1-4; a possible D gene is TRBD1 (5 bases). The germline V gene has CDR1 MNHEY and CDR2 SMNVEV (reference sequence). The CDR3 spans 13 residues. V was shortened by 5 bases and J by 10 bases, with 14 bases between the two germline ends. The DNA of the CDR3 is TGTGCCAGCAGTCCTCCGGAGGGGAGAAAACTGTTTTTT. The encoded protein is CASSPPEGRKLFF.

This chain uses TRBV6-6 with TRBJ2-1; D not certain. V lost 0 bases, J lost 8 bases, and 8 bases lay in between. This CDR3 is 13 amino acids long. Germline loops: CDR1 MNHNY, CDR2 SVGAGI (reference sequence). The DNA of the CDR3 is TGTGCCAGCAGTTACTCAGCAGGCGATGAGCAGTTCTTC. It yields the protein CASSYSAGDEQFF.

The chain is built from TRBV4-1 and TRBJ2-3; D not certain. V lost 1 base and J 6 bases, leaving 11 bases between the germline ends. The length of the CDR3 is 14 residues. Germline CDR1 reads MGHRA; CDR2 reads YSYEKL. CDR3 nucleotides: TGCGCCAGCAGCCAAGCAAGCACGCTGGATACGCAGTATTTT. It yields the protein CASSQASTLDTQYF.

This CDR3 reads CASSVGGRRNEKLFF. CDR3 bases: TGTGCCAGCAGCGTAGGGGGGCGGAGAAATGAAAAACTGTTTTTT. The chain is built from TRBV9 and TRBJ1-4, with a weak D call TRBD1 (6 bases). The CDR3 sequence is 15 residues long. Trimming stripped 0 bases from V and 5 bases from J, with 11 bases between. Germline V gene data show CDR1 as SGDLS and CDR2 as YYNGEE.

V and J are TRBV7-3 and TRBJ2-3; D perhaps matches TRBD2 (6 bases). The germline V and J ends were trimmed by 5 bases and 2 bases, with 14 bases remaining between them. This CDR3 contains 15 residues. Germline lookup yields CDR1 SGHTA and CDR2 FQGTGA. CDR3 DNA sequence: TGTGCCAGCAGCATCATGGGGGGAGACACAGATACGCAGTATTTT. Protein product: CASSIMGGDTDTQYF.

The chain employs TRBV11-3 and TRBJ2-3, with 8 bases identical to TRBD2. J was trimmed by 1 base and V by 4 bases; bases with no gene match: 1. CDR1 SGHNT and CDR2 YENEEA come from the germline V gene. CDR3 length equals 14 residues. CDR3 residues: CASSSGGGTDTQYF. The CDR3 region has the DNA TGTGCCAGCAGCTCGGGGGGGGGCACAGATACGCAGTATTTT. The full variable domain, its missing parts supplied by reference TRBV11-3 and TRBJ2-3, is EAGVVQSPRYKIIEKKQPVAFWCNPISGHNTLYWYLQNLGQGPELLIRYENEEAVDDSQLPKDRFSAERLKGVDSTLKIQPAELGDSAVYLCASSSGGGTDTQYFGPGTRLTVL.

This CDR3 reads CASSDGTEYTEAFF. CDR3 bases: TGTGCCAGCAGCGATGGGACAGAGTACACTGAAGCTTTCTTT. The rearrangement links TRBV9 to TRBJ1-1; 7 nucleotides align to TRBD1. CDR3 size: 14 residues. Germline-derived CDR1 and CDR2 are SGDLS and YYNGEE. Losses at the gene ends were 3 bases for V and 3 bases for J; bases not matched to a gene: 5.

This chain joins TRBV7-3 and TRBJ2-3, with D possibly being TRBD2 (6 bases). Trimming took off 2 bases at V and 6 bases at J, with 12 bases between the two ends. Looked up from germline, CDR1 is SGHTA and CDR2 is FQGTGA. The CDR3 length is 14 residues. The CDR3 here is CASSLPGLPDTQYF. For the CDR3, the DNA is TGTGCCAGCAGCTTACCGGGACTGCCTGATACGCAGTATTTT.

The rearrangement links TRBV7-8 to TRBJ2-1; 7 bases map to TRBD1. Germline V CDR1 and CDR2: SGHVS, FQNEAQ. CDR3 size: 15 residues. Trimming at V came to 0 bases and at J to 1 base, leaving 0 bases not matched to a gene. The CDR3 DNA sequence: TGTGCCAGCAGCTTAGCGGGACAGTCCTACAATGAGCAGTTCTTC. Translating it yields CASSLAGQSYNEQFF.

In this sample, this clone turned up many times. The V and J genes are TRBV6-1 and TRBJ1-4; no definite D call. The V gene lost 1 base and the J gene lost 8 bases, with 14 bases spanning the gap. Germline lookup yields CDR1 MNHNS and CDR2 SASEGT. The CDR3 has 15 residues. The CDR3 spells CASSEVLTDPEKLFF. In DNA form, the CDR3 reads TGTGCCAGCAGTGAAGTTCTAACAGACCCCGAAAAACTGTTTTTT.